This passage covers 7 T cell receptor beta chains from one sample sequenced in a study of identical twins. TCRdb reprocessed the 5' RACE reads via MiXCR and lists one record per CDR3 protein. The sample shows around 960,000 distinct CDR3 sequences, 9% to 15% of them seen only once. The data also belong to a second study, concerning yellow fever vaccine responses in identical twins.

Sequenced sample: PBMCs. Every receptor here comes from a woman aged 18 to 35 in good health.

A few counts support this clonotype. The chain links TRBV11-2 to TRBJ2-3; D unresolved. The CDR3 runs to 14 residues. CDR1 and CDR2 (germline): SGHAT, FQNNGV. Trimming removed 3 bases from V and 0 bases from J, with 7 bases in between. The CDR3 DNA is TGTGCCAGCAGCTTCTCCCGCAGCACAGATACGCAGTATTTT. It codes for CASSFSRSTDTQYF.

This clonotype turned up a few times. This chain uses TRBV28 with TRBJ2-1; TRBD2 aligns across 9 bases. The CDR3 has 14 residues. With 5 bases clipped from V and 8 bases from J, the junction kept 7 bases outside the gene matches. Germline CDR1 and CDR2: MDHEN and SYDVKM. The CDR3 here is CASSSGRKLDEQFF. The CDR3 DNA follows: TGTGCCAGCAGTAGCGGGAGGAAACTCGATGAGCAGTTCTTC.

This chain connects TRBV29-1 to TRBJ1-5; D is unclear. This CDR3 has 13 residues. Between the trimmed V and J ends, which lost 4 bases and 1 base, there was a span of 8 bases. Germline-derived CDR1 and CDR2 are SQVTM and ANQGSEA. CDR3 in amino acids: CSVGSGSNQPQHF. CDR3 sequence (DNA): TGCAGCGTTGGTTCGGGCAGCAATCAGCCCCAGCATTTT.

The J gene is TRBJ2-3, the V gene TRBV24-1, with 9 bases matching TRBD2. CDR3 length equals 15 residues. The germline V gene encodes CDR1 KGHDR and CDR2 SFDVKD. J gave up 2 bases and V 5 bases, and 4 bases lay outside the gene matches. The CDR3 DNA sequence: TGTGCCACCAGTGTTGCTAGCGGGGTCACAGATACGCAGTATTTT. Translated, it gives CATSVASGVTDTQYF.

This clonotype was seen a handful of times. V gene TRBV29-1 combines with J gene TRBJ2-3, with 11 positions matching TRBD1. Per germline, CDR1 SQVTM and CDR2 ANQGSEA. Unmatched junction bases numbered 12, after V lost 7 bases and J lost 0 bases. The CDR3 sequence is 17 residues long. As DNA, the CDR3 is TGCAGCGCCCTCCGGGACAGGGGGTCCTCTAGCACAGATACGCAGTATTTT. Its translation: CSALRDRGSSSTDTQYF.

This clonotype came up a few times. The genes are TRBV12-3 or TRBV12-4 and TRBJ2-1; weak D call: TRBD2 (5 bases). The V end lost 0 bases, the J end lost 0 bases, and 9 bases lay between the germline ends. The CDR3 is 16 residues long. Written as DNA, the CDR3 is TGTGCCAGCAGTTTAGCCGAGCGGACCTCCTACAATGAGCAGTTCTTC. This codes for CASSLAERTSYNEQFF.

Comment on this clonotype: The CDR3 carries no conserved terminal phenylalanine or tryptophan, so it likely arises from a read error. This chain joins TRBV27 and TRBJ2-7; TRBD1 matches at 7 bases. From germline, CDR1 is MNHEY and CDR2 SMNVEV (reference sequence). Trimming took 3 bases from V and 2 from J; bases not matched to a gene: 10. The CDR3 sequence is 16 residues long. The CDR3 here is CASSFSSGTVTYEQYL. DNA for the CDR3: TGTGCCAGCAGTTTCTCATCAGGGACAGTGACCTACGAGCAGTACCTC.